The entry that follows covers one T cell receptor (beta chain) sequence. There are 15 residues in the CDR3. Germline V gene sequence: CDR1 LGHNT, CDR2 FRNRAP. V gave up 5 bases and J gave up 7 bases; unmatched junction bases: 9. Original analysis: Nucleated cell number was recorded as an estimate derived from reference gene primer amplification. Sequenced by immunoSEQ multiplex PCR; TCRdb stores in-frame clones only, minus some. V and J calls and clone size come straight from that table; D and trimming were deduced from the DNA. The sample carries roughly 130,000 clones, approximately 80% recorded once. This specimen belongs to a study of blood T cell repertoires in COVID-19. Background on the study: From the United States, Italy and Spain came samples of acute and convalescent COVID-19. T cells, B-cell-depleted T cells, or PBMCs supplied cDNA or gDNA.

Material: peripheral blood. This receptor was obtained from a woman aged 45-65 years with acute or convalescent COVID-19. This rearrangement joins TRBV12-5 to TRBJ2-1; 9 nucleotides agree with TRBD1. CDR3 nucleotide sequence: TGTGCTAGTGGTCACCGCAGACAGGGGGTGAATGAGCAGTTCTTC. Translating gives CASGHRRQGVNEQFF.